One T cell receptor (beta chain) is described in this entry. The data are from a study of CD8 T cells in Susac syndrome. RNA totalling 0.5 to 1 ug underwent reverse transcription with random hexamers. TCR beta CDR3 was amplified by immunoSEQ multiplex PCR. This amplification extended across 54 Vbeta and 13 Jbeta segments. From the immunoSEQ multiplex PCR reads, TCRdb called clonotypes with MiXCR, one entry per CDR3 protein. The sample yields approximately 270,000 distinct CDR3 sequences, around 93% seen once. Negative isolation yielded CD8+ and CD4+ T cells; FACS enriched TEMRA cells. Sequenced input: CD4+ T cells from PBMCs. The receptor's source is a human donor with multiple sclerosis.

The CDR3 loop is CAWSLTEHQPQHF. Here the CDR3 DNA reads TGTGCCTGGAGTTTGACAGAACATCAGCCCCAGCATTTT. The gene calls are TRBV30 and TRBJ1-5; D possibly corresponds to TRBD1 (5 bases). CDR3 size: 13 residues. The germline V and J ends were trimmed by 2 bases and 5 bases, with 10 bases remaining between them. The germline gives CDR1 GTSNPN, CDR2 SVGIG (reference sequence).